This T cell receptor beta chain is drawn from a study of blood T cell repertoires in COVID-19. Study summary: Researchers got acute and convalescent COVID-19 samples from the United States, Italy and Spain. PBMCs, B-cell-depleted T cells, or T cells provided the cDNA or gDNA that made up the material.

The study drew participants aged about 18 to 89 years from 20 to 30 US areas. Original analysis: For nucleated cells, counts were estimated from reference gene primer amplification. Sequenced by immunoSEQ multiplex PCR; TCRdb stores in-frame clones only, minus some. That table supplies the V and J calls and clone size; D and trimming were determined from the DNA. The sample consists of approximately 240,000 clones, approximately 92% of them appearing once. The CDR3 has 14 residues. The V gene end was trimmed by 6 bases and the J gene end by 5 bases; junction bases not matched to a gene: 8. Germline CDR1 and CDR2: SGHDT and YYEEEE.

Sequenced input: PBMCs or T cells enriched from blood (not recorded which). The sequence was obtained from a woman younger than 30 in a cohort exposed to, infected with or recovered from COVID-19 (not recorded which). The chain has TRBV5-6 and TRBJ2-7; TRBD1 agrees at 10 bases. For the CDR3, the DNA is TGTGCCAGCACCGCCGGGACAGGGGCCGACGAGCAGTACTTC. Its protein is CASTAGTGADEQYF.